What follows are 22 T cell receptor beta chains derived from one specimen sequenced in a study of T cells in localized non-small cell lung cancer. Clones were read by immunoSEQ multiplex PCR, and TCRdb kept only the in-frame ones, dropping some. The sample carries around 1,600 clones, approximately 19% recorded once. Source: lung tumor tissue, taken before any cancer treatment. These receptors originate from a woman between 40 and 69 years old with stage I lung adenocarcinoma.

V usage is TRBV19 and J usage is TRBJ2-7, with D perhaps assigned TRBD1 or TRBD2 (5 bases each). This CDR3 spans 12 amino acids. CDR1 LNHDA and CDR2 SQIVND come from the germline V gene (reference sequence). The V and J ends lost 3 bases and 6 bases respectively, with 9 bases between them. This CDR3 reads CASSIGGGEQYF. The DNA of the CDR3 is TGTGCCAGTAGTATCGGTGGGGGCGAGCAGTACTTC.

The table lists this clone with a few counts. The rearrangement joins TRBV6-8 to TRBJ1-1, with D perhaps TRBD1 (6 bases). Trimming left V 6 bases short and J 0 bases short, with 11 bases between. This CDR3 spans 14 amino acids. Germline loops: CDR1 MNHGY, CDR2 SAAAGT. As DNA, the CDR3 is TGTGCCAGCAGCGGACAGCGGATGAACACTGAAGCTTTCTTT. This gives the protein CASSGQRMNTEAFF.

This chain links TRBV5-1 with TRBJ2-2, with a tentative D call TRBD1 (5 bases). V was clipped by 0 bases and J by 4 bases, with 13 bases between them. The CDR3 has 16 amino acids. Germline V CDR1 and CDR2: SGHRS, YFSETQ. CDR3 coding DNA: TGCGCCAGCAGCTTGGAAGGGCAGGGTCTCACCGGGGAGCTGTTTTTT. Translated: CASSLEGQGLTGELFF.

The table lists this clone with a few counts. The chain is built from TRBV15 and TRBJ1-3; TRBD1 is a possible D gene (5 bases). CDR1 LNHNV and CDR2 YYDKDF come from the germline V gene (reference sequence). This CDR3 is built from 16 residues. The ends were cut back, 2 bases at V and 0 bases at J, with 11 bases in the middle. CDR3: CATSRQGLGSGNTIYF. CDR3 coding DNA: TGTGCCACCAGCAGACAGGGACTGGGCTCTGGAAACACCATATATTTT.

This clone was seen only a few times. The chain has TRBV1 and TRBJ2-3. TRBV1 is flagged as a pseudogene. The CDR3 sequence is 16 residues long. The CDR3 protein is CTSSHEGGTSTDTQYF. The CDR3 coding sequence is TGCACCAGCAGCCATGAGGGGGGTACTAGCACAGATACGCAGTATTTT.

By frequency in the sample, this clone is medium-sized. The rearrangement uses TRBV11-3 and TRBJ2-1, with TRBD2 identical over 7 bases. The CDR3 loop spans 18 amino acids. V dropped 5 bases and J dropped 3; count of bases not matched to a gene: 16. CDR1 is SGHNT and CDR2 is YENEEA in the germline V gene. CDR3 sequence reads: CASSILPGLRTSYNEQFF. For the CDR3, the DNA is TGTGCCAGCAGCATACTACCGGGACTGAGGACTAGCTACAATGAGCAGTTCTTC. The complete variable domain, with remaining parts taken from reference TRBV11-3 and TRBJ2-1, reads EAGVVQSPRYKIIEKKQPVAFWCNPISGHNTLYWYLQNLGQGPELLIRYENEEAVDDSQLPKDRFSAERLKGVDSTLKIQPAELGDSAVYLCASSILPGLRTSYNEQFFGPGTRLTVL.

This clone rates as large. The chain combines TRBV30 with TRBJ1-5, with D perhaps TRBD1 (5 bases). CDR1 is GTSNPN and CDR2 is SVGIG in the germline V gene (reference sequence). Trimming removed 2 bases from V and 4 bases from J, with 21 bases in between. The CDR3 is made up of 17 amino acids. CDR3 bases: TGTGCCTGGAGTCCTCTCCAGGGAAGGGGAACAAATCAGCCCCAGCATTTT. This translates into CAWSPLQGRGTNQPQHF.

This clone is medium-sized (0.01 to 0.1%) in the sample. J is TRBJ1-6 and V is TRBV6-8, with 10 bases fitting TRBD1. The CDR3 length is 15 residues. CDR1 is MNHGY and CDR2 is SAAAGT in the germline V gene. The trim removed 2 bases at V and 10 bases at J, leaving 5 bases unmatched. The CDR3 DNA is TGTGCCAGCAGTTACCGGGACAGGGGAGTATCACCCCTCCACTTT. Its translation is CASSYRDRGVSPLHF.

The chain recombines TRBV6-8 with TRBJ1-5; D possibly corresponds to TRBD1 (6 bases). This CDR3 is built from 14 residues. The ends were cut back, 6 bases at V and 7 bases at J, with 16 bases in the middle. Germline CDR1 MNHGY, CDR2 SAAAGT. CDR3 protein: CASRPGQSHQPQHF. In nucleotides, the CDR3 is TGTGCCAGCAGACCTGGACAGAGTCACCAGCCCCAGCATTTT.

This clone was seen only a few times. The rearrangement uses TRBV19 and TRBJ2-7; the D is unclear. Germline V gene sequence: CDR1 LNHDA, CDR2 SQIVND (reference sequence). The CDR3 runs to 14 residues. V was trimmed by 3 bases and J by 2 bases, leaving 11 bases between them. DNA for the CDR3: TGTGCCAGTAGTATCCGACTGATTGCCTACGAGCAGTACTTC. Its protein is CASSIRLIAYEQYF.

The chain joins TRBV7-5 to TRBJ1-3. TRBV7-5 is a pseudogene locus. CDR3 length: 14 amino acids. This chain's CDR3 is CASSLPGIGNTIYF. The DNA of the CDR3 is TGTGCCAGCAGCTTGCCGGGGATTGGAAACACCATATATTTT.

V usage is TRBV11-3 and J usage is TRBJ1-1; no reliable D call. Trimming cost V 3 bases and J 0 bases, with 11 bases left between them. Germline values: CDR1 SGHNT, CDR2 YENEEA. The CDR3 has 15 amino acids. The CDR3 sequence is CASSFLTVMNTEAFF. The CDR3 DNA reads TGTGCCAGCAGCTTCCTCACCGTAATGAACACTGAAGCTTTCTTT.

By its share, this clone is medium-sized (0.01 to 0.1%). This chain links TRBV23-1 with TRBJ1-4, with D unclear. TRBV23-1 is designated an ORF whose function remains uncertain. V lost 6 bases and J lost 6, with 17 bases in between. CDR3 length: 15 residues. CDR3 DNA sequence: TGCGCCAGCAGCCAAGATGTCAGTACCTATGAAAAACTGTTTTTT. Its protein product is CASSQDVSTYEKLFF.

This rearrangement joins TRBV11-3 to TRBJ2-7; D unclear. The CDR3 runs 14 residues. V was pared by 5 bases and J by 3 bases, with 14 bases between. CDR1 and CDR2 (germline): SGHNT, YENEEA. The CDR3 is CASSPGSTIYEQYF. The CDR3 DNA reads TGTGCCAGCAGCCCTGGATCCACTATCTACGAGCAGTACTTC. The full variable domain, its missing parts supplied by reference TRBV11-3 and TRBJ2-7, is EAGVVQSPRYKIIEKKQPVAFWCNPISGHNTLYWYLQNLGQGPELLIRYENEEAVDDSQLPKDRFSAERLKGVDSTLKIQPAELGDSAVYLCASSPGSTIYEQYFGPGTRLTVT.

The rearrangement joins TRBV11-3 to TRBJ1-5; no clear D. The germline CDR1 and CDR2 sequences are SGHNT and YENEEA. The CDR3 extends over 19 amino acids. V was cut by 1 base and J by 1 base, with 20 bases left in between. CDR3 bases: TGTGCCAGCAGCTTAGTAAAGGGAGCGGGGATATTGAGCAATCAGCCCCAGCATTTT. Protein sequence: CASSLVKGAGILSNQPQHF.

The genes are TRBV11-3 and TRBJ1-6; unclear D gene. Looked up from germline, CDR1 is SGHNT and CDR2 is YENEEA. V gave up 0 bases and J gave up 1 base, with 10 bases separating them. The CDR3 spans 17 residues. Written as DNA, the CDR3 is TGTGCCAGCAGCTTAGATGTGTTCGGGTCCTATAATTCACCCCTCCACTTT. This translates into CASSLDVFGSYNSPLHF. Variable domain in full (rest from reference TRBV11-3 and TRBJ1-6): EAGVVQSPRYKIIEKKQPVAFWCNPISGHNTLYWYLQNLGQGPELLIRYENEEAVDDSQLPKDRFSAERLKGVDSTLKIQPAELGDSAVYLCASSLDVFGSYNSPLHFGNGTRLTVT.

CDR3 region: CASSFFGGPNYEQYF. Written as DNA, the CDR3 is TGTGCCAGCAGCTTTTTCGGGGGGCCGAATTACGAGCAGTACTTC. The gene calls are TRBV7-6 and TRBJ2-7; D might be TRBD2 (7 bases). Germline CDR1 is SGHVS and CDR2 is FNYEAQ. V lost 3 bases and J lost 4, with 16 bases in between. This CDR3 comprises 15 residues. The whole variable domain, filled in from reference TRBV7-6 and TRBJ2-7, reads GAGVSQSPRYKVTKRGQDVALRCDPISGHVSLYWYRQALGQGPEFLTYFNYEAQQDKSGLPNDRFSAERPEGSISTLTIQRTEQRDSAMYRCASSFFGGPNYEQYFGPGTRLTVT.

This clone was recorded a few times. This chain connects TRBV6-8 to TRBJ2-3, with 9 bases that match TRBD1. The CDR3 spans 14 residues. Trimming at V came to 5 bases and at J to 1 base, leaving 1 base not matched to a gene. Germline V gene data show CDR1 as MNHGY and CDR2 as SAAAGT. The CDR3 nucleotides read TGTGCCAGCAGTCGGACAGGGGGCACAGATACGCAGTATTTT. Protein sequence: CASSRTGGTDTQYF.

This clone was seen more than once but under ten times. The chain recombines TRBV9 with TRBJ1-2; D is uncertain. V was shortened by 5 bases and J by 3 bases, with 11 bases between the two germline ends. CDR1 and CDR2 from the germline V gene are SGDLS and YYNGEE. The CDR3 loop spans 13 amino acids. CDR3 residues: CASSEAGYYGYTF. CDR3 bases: TGTGCCAGCAGTGAAGCCGGGTACTATGGCTACACCTTC.

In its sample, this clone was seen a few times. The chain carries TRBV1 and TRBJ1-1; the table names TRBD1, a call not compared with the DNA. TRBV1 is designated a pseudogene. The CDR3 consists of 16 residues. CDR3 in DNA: TGCGCCAGCAGCCAAGAATCCAGGGTGGGGAACACTGAAGCTTTCTTT. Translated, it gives CASSQESRVGNTEAFF.

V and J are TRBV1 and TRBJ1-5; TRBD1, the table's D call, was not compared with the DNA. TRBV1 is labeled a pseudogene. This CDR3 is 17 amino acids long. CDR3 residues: CFSRSDRLVYSNQPQHF. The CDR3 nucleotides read TGCTTCAGCCGGTCAGACAGACTTGTTTATAGCAATCAGCCCCAGCATTTT.

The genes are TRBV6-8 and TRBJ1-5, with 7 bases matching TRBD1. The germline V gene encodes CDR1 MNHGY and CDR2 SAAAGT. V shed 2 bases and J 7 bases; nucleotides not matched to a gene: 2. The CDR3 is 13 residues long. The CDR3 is CASSYTGEQPQHF. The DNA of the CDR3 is TGTGCCAGCAGTTACACAGGGGAACAGCCCCAGCATTTT.